Listed here are 24 T cell receptor beta chains from one sample, sequenced in a study of T cells in Graves' hyperthyroidism and ophthalmopathy. Using RNA transcripts as the source, TCR beta CDR3 regions were amplified. The TCR CDR3 first-round RT-PCR relied on the HTBI primer set. One entry per CDR3 protein, called by TCRdb with MiXCR from the multiplex PCR reads. The sample consists of around 260,000 distinct CDR3 sequences, less than 30% of them appearing once. The material sequenced was blood. The receptors were gathered from a man between 40 and 49 years old with Graves' hyperthyroidism that later progressed to Graves' ophthalmopathy.

The chain has TRBV6-4 and TRBJ2-5; 7 bases line up with TRBD1. The J segment lost 5 bases and the V segment lost 6 bases, leaving 6 bases of the junction unmatched. Germline V gene sequence: CDR1 MRHNA, CDR2 SNTAGT. This CDR3 comprises 13 residues. This CDR3 reads CASRIQGFETQYF. The CDR3 region has the DNA TGTGCCAGCAGGATACAGGGGTTTGAGACCCAGTACTTC.

The V gene is TRBV28, the J gene TRBJ2-7; TRBD1 matches at 8 bases. Per germline, CDR1 MDHEN and CDR2 SYDVKM. Trimming at V came to 1 base and at J to 5 bases, leaving 10 bases not matched to a gene. The CDR3 loop spans 16 amino acids. The DNA of the CDR3 is TGTGCCAGCAGTTTATTTCAGGGGGCGCTTCCCCACGAGCAGTACTTC. It is translated as CASSLFQGALPHEQYF.

This clonotype was recorded at least ten times. The chain joins TRBV30 to TRBJ2-5; TRBD1 is a possible D gene (5 bases). V lost 0 bases to trimming and J lost 5 bases, with 10 bases between them. The CDR3 extends over 13 amino acids. Looked up from germline, CDR1 is GTSNPN and CDR2 is SVGIG (reference sequence). The CDR3: CAWSVSGLETQYF. In nucleotides, the CDR3 is TGTGCCTGGAGTGTTTCAGGGTTGGAGACCCAGTACTTC.

This clonotype was detected ten times or more. This rearrangement joins TRBV2 to TRBJ1-1, with no clear D. The CDR3 consists of 14 residues. Deletions cut 2 bases from V and 0 bases from J, with 7 bases between. CDR1 is SNHLY, CDR2 FYNNEI, per germline. The CDR3 coding sequence is TGTGCCAGCAGTGAATTTGGGATGAACACTGAAGCTTTCTTT. It codes for CASSEFGMNTEAFF.

This clonotype has ten or more counts. The DNA for the CDR3 is TGCAGTGCTAGTCATTCTGCGAGGGTCTCCTACGAGCAGTACTTC. Encoded protein: CSASHSARVSYEQYF. The V and J genes are TRBV20-1 and TRBJ2-7; weak D call: TRBD2 (5 bases). Germline V gene data show CDR1 as DFQATT and CDR2 as SNEGSKA (reference sequence). The CDR3 length is 15 residues. Trimming pared 3 bases from V and 0 bases from J, leaving 15 bases between.

This clonotype was seen many times. The J gene is TRBJ2-7, the V gene TRBV14; 7 positions agree with TRBD2. Losses at the gene ends were 3 bases for V and 2 bases for J; bases not matched to a gene: 7. Germline lookup yields CDR1 SGHDN and CDR2 FVKESK. The CDR3 extends over 15 amino acids. In DNA form, the CDR3 reads TGTGCCAGCAGCCAGAGCGGGGCGCCCGCCTACGAGCAGTACTTC. This gives the protein CASSQSGAPAYEQYF.

This clonotype was observed many times. The rearrangement links TRBV6-5 to TRBJ2-5; D possibly matches TRBD1 or TRBD2 (5 bases each). Germline CDR1 is MNHEY and CDR2 is SVGAGI. The CDR3 is 15 residues long. The V end was cut by 8 bases, the J end by 5 bases, with 21 bases between. Written as DNA, the CDR3 is TGTGCCAGCCAGAGTCCTTCTGAGGGACGGGAGACCCAGTACTTC. It yields the protein CASQSPSEGRETQYF.

This clonotype was found many times. The chain combines TRBV14 with TRBJ2-7; D gene uncertain. The V end lost 4 bases, the J end lost 1 base, and 8 bases lay between the germline ends. Germline V CDR1 and CDR2: SGHDN, FVKESK. This CDR3 is built from 13 residues. CDR3 nucleotide sequence: TGTGCCAGCAGCCCTGAGTGGTCCTACGAGCAGTACTTC. Translating gives CASSPEWSYEQYF. Using reference TRBV14 and TRBJ2-7 for the parts outside the CDR3, the full variable domain is EAGVTQFPSHSVIEKGQTVTLRCDPISGHDNLYWYRRVMGKEIKFLLHFVKESKQDESGMPNNRFLAERTGGTYSTLKVQPAELEDSGVYFCASSPEWSYEQYFGPGTRLTVT.

In its sample, this clonotype was seen many times. The chain links TRBV30 to TRBJ1-1; D may be TRBD1 (5 bases). The V and J ends lost 2 bases and 0 bases respectively, with 13 bases between them. Germline CDR1 is GTSNPN and CDR2 is SVGIG (reference sequence). This CDR3 has 15 residues. CDR3 DNA: TGTGCCTGGAGTACAATTAGGGGCATGAACACTGAAGCTTTCTTT. It is translated as CAWSTIRGMNTEAFF.

This clonotype appeared many times. This chain uses TRBV6-5 with TRBJ2-2, with D possibly being TRBD1 or TRBD2 (5 bases each). Trimming took off 0 bases at V and 3 bases at J, with 14 bases between the two ends. This CDR3 region has 17 residues. Germline CDR1 and CDR2: MNHEY and SVGAGI. This CDR3 reads CASSYSMGQGDTGELFF. DNA for the CDR3: TGTGCCAGCAGTTACTCGATGGGTCAGGGAGACACCGGGGAGCTGTTTTTT.

The V call is TRBV28, the J call TRBJ2-5, with D unclear. Germline CDR1 and CDR2: MDHEN and SYDVKM. The CDR3 covers 13 residues. Between the trimmed V and J ends, which lost 6 bases and 4 bases, there was a span of 12 bases. The CDR3 DNA reads TGTGCCAGCAGGGTTGGACCTCGAGAGACCCAGTACTTC. Protein: CASRVGPRETQYF.

This clonotype was counted many times. The rearrangement links TRBV2 to TRBJ2-7; weak D call: TRBD1 (6 bases). From germline, CDR1 is SNHLY and CDR2 FYNNEI. V was shortened by 4 bases and J by 0 bases, with 13 bases between the two germline ends. The CDR3 is 15 amino acids. The CDR3 nucleotides are TGTGCCAGCAGTGCTCGACAGGACAGCTCCTACGAGCAGTACTTC. Encoded protein: CASSARQDSSYEQYF.

In its sample, this clonotype was seen many times. V usage is TRBV25-1 and J usage is TRBJ2-2; D tentatively reads TRBD1 or TRBD2 (5 bases each). CDR3 size: 14 residues. V was trimmed by 4 bases and J by 8 bases, leaving 14 bases between them. Germline V gene data show CDR1 as MGHDK and CDR2 as SYGVNS. CDR3 in DNA: TGTGCCAGCAGTGTCCGGGACGCTGGAGGGGAGCTGTTTTTT. It codes for CASSVRDAGGELFF.

Ten or more counts support this clonotype. The chain links TRBV25-1 to TRBJ2-5, with 9 bases lining up with TRBD1. The CDR3 runs 16 residues. The junction had 13 bases not matched to a gene; V was cut back by 7 bases and J by 4 bases. Germline assignment: CDR1 MGHDK and CDR2 SYGVNS. The CDR3 reads CASTRGTGNVPETQYF. The CDR3 DNA reads TGTGCCAGCACCCGCGGGACAGGGAATGTCCCAGAGACCCAGTACTTC.

This clonotype was seen at least ten times. This sequence joins TRBV6-1 and TRBJ2-3; 9 bases line up with TRBD1. Germline assignment: CDR1 MNHNS and CDR2 SASEGT. V shed 6 bases, J shed 2 bases, and the junction held 6 bases outside the gene matches. The CDR3 runs 15 residues. CDR3 sequence (DNA): TGTGCCAGCAGACCCGACAGGGGGAACACAGATACGCAGTATTTT. The encoded protein is CASRPDRGNTDTQYF.

The V and J genes are TRBV9 and TRBJ2-2; TRBD2 is a possible D gene (7 bases). The germline CDR1 and CDR2 sequences are SGDLS and YYNGEE. The V end was cut by 0 bases, the J end by 1 base, with 19 bases between. The CDR3 has 19 amino acids. CDR3 sequence (DNA): TGTGCCAGCAGCGTAGTAGGGGGGGGACACAACAAGAACACCGGGGAGCTGTTTTTT. This gives the protein CASSVVGGGHNKNTGELFF.

This clonotype showed up many times. The rearrangement joins TRBV24-1 to TRBJ2-7; perhaps TRBD2 as D (5 bases). Germline V gene sequence: CDR1 KGHDR, CDR2 SFDVKD. The CDR3 length is 14 residues. V lost 1 base to trimming and J lost 5 bases, with 11 bases between them. CDR3 nucleotides: TGTGCCACCAGTGATTTTCGGGAAGGGAACGAGCAGTACTTC. This codes for CATSDFREGNEQYF.

This clonotype came up many times. This is likely a read error, given that the CDR3 carries no conserved phenylalanine or tryptophan at its end. The J gene is TRBJ2-5, the V gene TRBV18; 7 positions match TRBD1. In germline, CDR1 is KGHSH, CDR2 LQKENI. V lost 4 bases to trimming and J lost 4 bases; unmatched junction nucleotides: 12. CDR3 length: 16 residues. Written as DNA, the CDR3 is TGTGCCAGCTCACTCAGAAGACAGGGTGGTACAGAGACCCAGTACCTC. Translating gives CASSLRRQGGTETQYL.

The chain joins TRBV5-1 to TRBJ1-2, with D unclear. The V gene lost 2 bases and the J gene lost 5 bases, with 10 bases spanning the gap. Germline assignment: CDR1 SGHRS and CDR2 YFSETQ. This CDR3 contains 13 residues. The CDR3 nucleotides are TGCGCCAGCAGCTTTGAGTCAGGTTATGGCTACACCTTC. This codes for CASSFESGYGYTF.

V gene TRBV20-1 combines with J gene TRBJ1-1, with 10 bases matching TRBD1. V shed 5 bases, J shed 1 base, and the junction held 4 bases outside the gene matches. CDR3 size: 14 residues. Per germline, CDR1 DFQATT and CDR2 SNEGSKA (reference sequence). This CDR3 reads CSAGTGASNTEAFF. The CDR3 DNA reads as TGCAGTGCTGGGACAGGGGCGTCGAACACTGAAGCTTTCTTT.

In this sample, this clonotype turned up many times. The genes are TRBV29-1 and TRBJ1-1; D perhaps matches TRBD1 (6 bases). Germline CDR1 is SQVTM and CDR2 is ANQGSEA. This CDR3 is built from 13 residues. V lost 6 bases and J lost 9, with 20 bases in between. The CDR3 nucleotides read TGCAGCGTCCCATCGGGGGCGGGAGAAAAAGCTTTCTTT. Translation: CSVPSGAGEKAFF.

The J gene is TRBJ1-2, the V gene TRBV6-1, with D perhaps TRBD1 (5 bases). The V end was cut by 5 bases, the J end by 1 base, with 14 bases between. Germline assignment: CDR1 MNHNS and CDR2 SASEGT. This CDR3 has 15 amino acids. As DNA, the CDR3 is TGTGCCAGCAGTAAACTCTTCGGGGGTAACTATGGCTACACCTTC. The encoded protein is CASSKLFGGNYGYTF.

This clonotype was picked up many times. The junction and the germline gene differ at one end; a read error may be behind it. The chain carries TRBV13 and TRBJ1-2; TRBD1 agrees at 8 bases. Germline assignment: CDR1 PRHDT and CDR2 FYEKMQ (reference sequence). This CDR3 comprises 14 residues. The CDR3 bases are TGTGCCAGCAGCTTGGGACAGGCGAACTATGGCTGCACCTTC. It translates to CASSLGQANYGCTF.

This clonotype has a count of ten or more. The gene calls are TRBV6-5 and TRBJ2-5; 10 bases agree with TRBD2. This CDR3 comprises 16 residues. V lost 4 bases, J lost 2 bases, and 7 bases stayed unmatched. Germline CDR1 is MNHEY and CDR2 is SVGAGI. This CDR3 is CASSSSGTSVQETQYF. The CDR3 region has the DNA TGTGCCAGCAGTTCCTCCGGGACTAGCGTACAAGAGACCCAGTACTTC.